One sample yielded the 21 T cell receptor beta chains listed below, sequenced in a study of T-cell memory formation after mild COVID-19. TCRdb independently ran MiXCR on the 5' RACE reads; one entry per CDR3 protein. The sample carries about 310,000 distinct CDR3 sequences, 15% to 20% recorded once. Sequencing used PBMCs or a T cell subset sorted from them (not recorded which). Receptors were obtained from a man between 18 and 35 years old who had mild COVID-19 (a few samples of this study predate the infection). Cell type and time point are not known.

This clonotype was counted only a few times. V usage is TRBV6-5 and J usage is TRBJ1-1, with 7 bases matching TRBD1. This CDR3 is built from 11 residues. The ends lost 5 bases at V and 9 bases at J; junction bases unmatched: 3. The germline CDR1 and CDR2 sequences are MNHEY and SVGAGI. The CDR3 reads CASSGDRKAFF. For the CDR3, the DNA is TGTGCCAGCAGTGGGGACAGAAAAGCTTTCTTT.

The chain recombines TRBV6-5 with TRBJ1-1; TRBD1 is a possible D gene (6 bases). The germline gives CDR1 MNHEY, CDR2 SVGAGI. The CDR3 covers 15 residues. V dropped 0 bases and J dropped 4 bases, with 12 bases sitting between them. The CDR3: CASSYSPQGPTEAFF. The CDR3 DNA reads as TGTGCCAGCAGTTACTCGCCGCAGGGGCCCACTGAAGCTTTCTTT.

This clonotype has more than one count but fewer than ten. This CDR3 is CASSYLPGTGGETQYF. Written as DNA, the CDR3 is TGTGCCAGCAGCTATCTCCCGGGAACAGGAGGAGAGACCCAGTACTTC. This chain uses TRBV7-3 with TRBJ2-5; D may correspond to TRBD1 or TRBD2 (5 bases each). From germline, CDR1 is SGHTA and CDR2 FQGTGA. The V and J ends lost 4 bases and 4 bases respectively, with 19 bases between them. The CDR3 is 16 amino acids.

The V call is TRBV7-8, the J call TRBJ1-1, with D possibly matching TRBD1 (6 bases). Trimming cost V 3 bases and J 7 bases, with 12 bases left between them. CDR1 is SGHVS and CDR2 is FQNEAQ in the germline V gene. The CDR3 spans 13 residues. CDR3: CASSLTRGFEAFF. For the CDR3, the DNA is TGTGCCAGCAGCTTGACCAGGGGTTTTGAAGCTTTCTTT.

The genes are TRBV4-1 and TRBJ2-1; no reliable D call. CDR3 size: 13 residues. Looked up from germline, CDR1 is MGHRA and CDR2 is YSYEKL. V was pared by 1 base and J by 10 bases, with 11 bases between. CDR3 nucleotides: TGCGCCAGCAGCCAAGTGAATAGCCCCGAGCAGTTCTTC. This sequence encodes CASSQVNSPEQFF.

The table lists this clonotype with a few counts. The chain's CDR3 is CASRATNYGYTF. In DNA form, the CDR3 reads TGTGCCAGCAGGGCCACTAACTATGGCTACACCTTC. The chain has TRBV2 and TRBJ1-2; D is uncertain. Germline-derived CDR1 and CDR2 are SNHLY and FYNNEI. CDR3 length equals 12 residues. V was trimmed by 6 bases and J by 0 bases, leaving 5 bases between them.

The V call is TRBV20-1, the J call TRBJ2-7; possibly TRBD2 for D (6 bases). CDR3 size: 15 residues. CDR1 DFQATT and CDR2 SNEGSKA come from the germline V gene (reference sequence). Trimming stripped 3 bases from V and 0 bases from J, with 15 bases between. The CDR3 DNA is TGCAGTGCTAGGGACCCGGGGGTGGCCTCCTACGAGCAGTACTTC. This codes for CSARDPGVASYEQYF.

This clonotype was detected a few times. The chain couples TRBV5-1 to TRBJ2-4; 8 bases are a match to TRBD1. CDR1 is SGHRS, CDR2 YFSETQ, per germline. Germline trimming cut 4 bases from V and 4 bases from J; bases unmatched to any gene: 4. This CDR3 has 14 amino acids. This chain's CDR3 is CASSSGQGKNIQYF. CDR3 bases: TGCGCCAGCAGCAGCGGACAGGGAAAAAACATTCAGTACTTC.

CDR3 in DNA: TGCAGTGCTAGTCGCCTCTCTGGAAACACCATATATTTT. Its protein product is CSASRLSGNTIYF. V and J are TRBV20-1 and TRBJ1-3; D remains unclear. Germline V gene lookup returns CDR1 DFQATT and CDR2 SNEGSKA (reference sequence). This CDR3 comprises 13 residues. V was trimmed by 3 bases and J by 0 bases, leaving 6 bases between them.

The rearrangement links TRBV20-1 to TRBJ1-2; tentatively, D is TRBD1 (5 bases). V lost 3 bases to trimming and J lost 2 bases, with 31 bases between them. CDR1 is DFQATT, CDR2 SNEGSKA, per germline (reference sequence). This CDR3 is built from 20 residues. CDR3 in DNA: TGCAGTGCTAGTGCAAGGACAACCTCCGCGCCCCGAGGAACAAACTATGGCTACACCTTC. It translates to CSASARTTSAPRGTNYGYTF.

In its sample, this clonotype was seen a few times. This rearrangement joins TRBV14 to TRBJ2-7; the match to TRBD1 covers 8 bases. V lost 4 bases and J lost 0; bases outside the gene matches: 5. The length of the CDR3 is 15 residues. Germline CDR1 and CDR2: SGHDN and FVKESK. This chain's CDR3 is CASSRRQGSSYEQYF. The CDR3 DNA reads TGTGCCAGCAGCCGACGACAGGGGAGCTCCTACGAGCAGTACTTC.

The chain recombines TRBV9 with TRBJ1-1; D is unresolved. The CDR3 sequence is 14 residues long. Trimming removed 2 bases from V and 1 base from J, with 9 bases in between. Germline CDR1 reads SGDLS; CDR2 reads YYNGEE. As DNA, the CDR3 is TGTGCCAGCAGCGTCCGACGGGAGAACACTGAAGCTTTCTTT. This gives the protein CASSVRRENTEAFF.

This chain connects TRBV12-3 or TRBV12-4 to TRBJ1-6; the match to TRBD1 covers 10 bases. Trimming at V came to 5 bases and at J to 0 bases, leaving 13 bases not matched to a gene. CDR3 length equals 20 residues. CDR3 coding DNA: TGTGCCAGCAGTCTAGACAGGGGGCTATTCGCGGGCTCCTATAATTCACCCCTCCACTTT. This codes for CASSLDRGLFAGSYNSPLHF.

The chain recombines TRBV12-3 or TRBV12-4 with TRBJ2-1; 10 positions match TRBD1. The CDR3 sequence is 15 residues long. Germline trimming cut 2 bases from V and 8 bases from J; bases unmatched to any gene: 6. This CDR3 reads CASSLRTGGYHEQFF. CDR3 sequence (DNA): TGTGCCAGCAGTTTAAGGACAGGGGGGTATCATGAGCAGTTCTTC.

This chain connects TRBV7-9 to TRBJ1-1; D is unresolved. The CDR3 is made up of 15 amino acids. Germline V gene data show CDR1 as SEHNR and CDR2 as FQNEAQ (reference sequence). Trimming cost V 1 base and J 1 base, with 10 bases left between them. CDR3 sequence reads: CASSLVGASNTEAFF. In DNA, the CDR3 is TGTGCCAGCAGCTTAGTGGGCGCATCGAACACTGAAGCTTTCTTT.

CDR3 coding DNA: TGTGCCAGCAGTCTACGACCGGTGAGCTCTGGAAACACCATATATTTT. This encodes CASSLRPVSSGNTIYF. The chain has TRBV12-3 or TRBV12-4 and TRBJ1-3, with D uncertain. CDR3 length equals 16 residues. V lost 5 bases and J 0 bases, leaving 14 bases between the germline ends.

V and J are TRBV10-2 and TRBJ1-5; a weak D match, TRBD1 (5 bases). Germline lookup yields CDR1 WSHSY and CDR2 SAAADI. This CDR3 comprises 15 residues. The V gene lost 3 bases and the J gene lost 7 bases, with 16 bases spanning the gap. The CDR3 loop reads CASSDQQGVGQPQHF. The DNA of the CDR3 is TGCGCCAGCAGTGACCAGCAGGGAGTAGGACAGCCCCAGCATTTT.

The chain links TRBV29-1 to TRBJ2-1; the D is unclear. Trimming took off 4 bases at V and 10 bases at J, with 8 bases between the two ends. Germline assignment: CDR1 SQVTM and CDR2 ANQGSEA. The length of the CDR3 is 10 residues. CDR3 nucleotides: TGCAGCGTTGTAGCCCAGGAGCAGTTCTTC. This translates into CSVVAQEQFF.

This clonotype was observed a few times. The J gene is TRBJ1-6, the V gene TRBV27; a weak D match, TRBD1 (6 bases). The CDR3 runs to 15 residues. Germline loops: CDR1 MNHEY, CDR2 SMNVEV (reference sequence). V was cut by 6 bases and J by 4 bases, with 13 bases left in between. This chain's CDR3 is CASRDATGYNSPLHF. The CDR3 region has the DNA TGTGCCAGCAGAGACGCGACAGGATATAATTCACCCCTCCACTTT.

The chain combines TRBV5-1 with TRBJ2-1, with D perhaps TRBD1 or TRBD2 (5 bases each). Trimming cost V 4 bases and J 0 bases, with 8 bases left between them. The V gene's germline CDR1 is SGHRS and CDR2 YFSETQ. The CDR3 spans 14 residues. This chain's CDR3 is CASSRDPSYNEQFF. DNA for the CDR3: TGCGCCAGCAGCCGGGACCCCTCCTACAATGAGCAGTTCTTC. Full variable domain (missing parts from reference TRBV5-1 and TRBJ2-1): KAGVTQTPRYLIKTRGQQVTLSCSPISGHRSVSWYQQTPGQGLQFLFEYFSETQRNKGNFPGRFSGRQFSNSRSEMNVSTLELGDSALYLCASSRDPSYNEQFFGPGTRLTVL.

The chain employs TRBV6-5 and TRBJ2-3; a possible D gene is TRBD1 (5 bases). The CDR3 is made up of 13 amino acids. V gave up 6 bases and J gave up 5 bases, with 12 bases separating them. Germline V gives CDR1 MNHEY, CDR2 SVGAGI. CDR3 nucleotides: TGTGCCAGCAGCCCCCCCCAGGGAGATACGCAGTATTTT. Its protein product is CASSPPQGDTQYF.